Presented here are 4 T cell receptor beta chains from one specimen sequenced in a study of early T cells in non-severe SARS-CoV-2 infection. TCRdb re-derived calls from the 5' RACE reads in MiXCR, one entry per CDR3 protein. The table lists 30,000 to 35,000 distinct CDR3 sequences, 5% to 7% of them singletons. Sample: whole blood. The receptors shown here come from an adult who was a healthcare worker with PCR-confirmed SARS-CoV-2 infection or an uninfected control (not recorded which).

There are many counts of this clonotype. The chain is built from TRBV9 and TRBJ2-1; tentatively, D is TRBD1 (5 bases). Germline CDR1 reads SGDLS; CDR2 reads YYNGEE. The CDR3 contains 15 residues. With 3 bases removed from V and 8 bases from J, the gap between germline ends came to 18 bases. The CDR3 protein is CASSARQPDLDEQFF. As DNA, the CDR3 is TGTGCCAGCAGCGCCCGACAGCCCGATCTGGATGAGCAGTTCTTC.

In its sample, this clonotype was seen a few times. The chain joins TRBV12-3 or TRBV12-4 to TRBJ2-7, with 9 bases fitting TRBD1. This CDR3 has 15 residues. The trim removed 4 bases at V and 3 bases at J, leaving 7 bases unmatched. The CDR3 DNA reads TGTGCCAGCAGTTCACCGGGACAGGGTAGCTACGAGCAGTACTTC. Translating gives CASSSPGQGSYEQYF.

This clonotype was observed a handful of times. At one end the junction does not follow the germline gene, possibly because of a read error. The chain is built from TRBV12-3 or TRBV12-4 and TRBJ1-3, with 8 bases lining up with TRBD1. The CDR3 totals 15 residues. The CDR3 nucleotides read TGTGCCAACAGTTCTTCCAGGGGGCGCGGAAACACCATATATTTT. The encoded protein is CANSSSRGRGNTIYF.

This clonotype was found a few times. V is TRBV27 and J is TRBJ1-2; TRBD1 agrees at 8 bases. The CDR3 runs 14 residues. V lost 2 bases, J lost 4 bases, and 3 bases stayed unmatched. CDR1 and CDR2 (germline): MNHEY, SMNVEV (reference sequence). The CDR3, as DNA: TGTGCCAGCAGTTTACGGACAGGGCCCTATGGCTACACCTTC. Amino acid sequence: CASSLRTGPYGYTF.